The clone carrying this T cell receptor beta chain has just a few counts. Its antigen remains unidentified. Template switching supplied a universal primer site; unique molecular identifiers were carried on the cDNA. From the 5' RACE reads, TCRdb called clonotypes with MiXCR, one entry per CDR3 protein. The table includes some 500,000 distinct CDR3 sequences, approximately 14% detected once. The sample originates from a study of identical twins. The germline gives CDR1 SGHRS, CDR2 YFSETQ. The CDR3 extends over 19 amino acids. Losses at the gene ends were 6 bases for V and 0 bases for J; bases not matched to a gene: 19. General study points: The models gave estimates that fell short of the out-of-frame TCR alpha sharing seen in monozygotic twins.

The data were also submitted as part of a second study, on yellow fever vaccine responses in identical twins.

The sequence was collected from a young woman in good health. The specimen sequenced was CD4+ T cells sorted from blood. The chain combines TRBV5-1 with TRBJ2-3; the match to TRBD2 covers 7 bases. CDR3 sequence: CASILGVTAGRDSTDTQYF. DNA for the CDR3: TGCGCCAGCATCCTAGGGGTAACAGCGGGGCGGGATAGCACAGATACGCAGTATTTT.